The rows below give T cell receptor beta chains drawn from one sample of a study of blood T cells in healthy people across ages. One entry per CDR3 protein, called by TCRdb with MiXCR from the 5' RACE reads. The sample has approximately 1.5 million distinct CDR3 sequences; approximately 43% are singletons. Input material: blood. These receptors were taken from a young woman in good health. Both conserved end residues are part of each CDR3.

CDR3,V,J,length
CASSQEWGKAGGSSYNEQFF,TRBV4-1,TRBJ2-1,20
CSAVGATDRERYNEQFF,TRBV29-1,TRBJ2-1,17
CASSQIQGGSGGAFF,TRBV4-3,TRBJ1-1,15
CASSLRSAYTDTQYF,TRBV7-2,TRBJ2-3,15
CASRQQPNYGYTF,TRBV7-2,TRBJ1-2,13
CSVKTTRDSRTSGYTF,TRBV29-1,TRBJ1-2,16
CASSPPRTDNEKLFF,TRBV18,TRBJ1-4,15
CSARAPLLLNEQFF,TRBV20-1,TRBJ2-1,14
CASSFSGAPDTQYF,TRBV7-2,TRBJ2-3,14
CASSYDGSYNEQFF,TRBV6-5,TRBJ2-1,14
CASSQEEDDTQYF,TRBV4-2,TRBJ2-3,13
CATSAGWTGIYEQYF,TRBV24-1,NA,15
CASRSISNSPLHF,TRBV7-9,TRBJ1-6,13
CASRLGGASTDTQYF,TRBV2,TRBJ2-3,15
CASSPRDRLDEQYF,TRBV11-2,TRBJ2-7,14
CASSGGAFETQYF,TRBV9,TRBJ2-5,13
CSVDGGASYNEQFF,TRBV29-1,TRBJ2-1,14